This T cell receptor (beta chain) appears in the sequencing data of a study of blood T cell repertoires in COVID-19. Study details: The United States, Italy and Spain were the sources of the acute and convalescent COVID-19 samples. Sample material is recorded as cDNA or gDNA derived from T cells, B-cell-depleted T cells, or PBMCs.

In the original processing: Reference gene primer amplification gave estimated nucleated cell counts. Using immunoSEQ multiplex PCR, the repertoire was profiled, and TCRdb retains in-frame clones only, with some absent. The DNA gave D and trimming, while V, J and clone size come from that table. Here the sample spans approximately 170,000 clones, approximately 79% being singletons. V was clipped by 2 bases and J by 0 bases, with 7 bases between them. Germline loops: CDR1 MDHEN, CDR2 SYDVKM. The CDR3 has 14 amino acids. About this clone: This sample also contains other DNA sequences that code for the same CDR3.

The receptor comes from a woman older than 75 with acute or convalescent COVID-19. The V and J genes are TRBV28 and TRBJ1-1; D ambiguous. The sample consisted of peripheral blood. The CDR3: CASSLATVNTEAFF. The CDR3 nucleotides are TGTGCCAGCAGTTTAGCTACAGTGAACACTGAAGCTTTCTTT.